This T cell receptor (beta chain) was recorded in a study of blood T cell repertoires in COVID-19 (dated by TCRdb to 2018 to 2021). The study in broad terms: Samples from collaborators originated in the United States, Italy and Spain and spanned both the acute and convalescent phases of COVID-19. The prospective study material was composed of cDNA or gDNA derived from T cells, B-cell-depleted T cells, or PBMCs. The dataset comprised deeply sampled blood TCRbeta repertoires from subjects exposed to, actively infected with, or recovered from COVID-19. The repertoires were released in a freely available public database meant as a resource for research on the immune response to SARS-CoV-2. The samples were drawn from two sources: the first 160 participants of the ongoing ImmuneRACE study, and over 1,000 subjects contributed by 6 global collaborators. The sample metadata nearly always contained a de-identified subject ID, COVID-19 status, age in years and sex. Where available, HLA class I and class II types were taken from metadata supplied by the sample provider and were not determined by assay-based typing. What the research found in general, with its limitations: Clinical and demographic metadata were provided uncurated, with the amount varying by source and participant.

A remark on this clone: Its antigen has not been determined. Base qualities are not at hand, and no much larger clone is one base apart.

The immunoSEQ Assay, a bias-controlled multiplex PCR, was used to amplify TCRbeta CDR3 regions from genomic DNA. On the study's bioinformatics: The number of nucleated cells in each sample was estimated by amplification of reference gene primers within the assay. To quantify the absolute abundance of each unique TCRbeta CDR3 rearrangement, sequence reads were collapsed and filtered. For each sample, productive Simpson clonality was calculated as the square root of Simpson's diversity index over productive rearrangements. TCRdb took over this immuneACCESS table, retaining in-frame rearrangements with V and J assigned. Such tables are incomplete; in checked studies, under half of the missing clones stem from an unresolved V gene, and the remainder is unexplained. The V and J calls and clone size are taken from that table; D and trimming were inferred from the DNA. Across this sample there are approximately 300,000 clones, with about 89% seen only once. The ten top clones hold about 2.7% of the sample.

CDR1 and CDR2, per the germline V gene, are SGDLS and YYNGEE. V is reduced by 0 bases and J by 2 bases, leaving a spacing of 8 bases between them. The CDR3 has 14 amino acids, counting the end cysteine and phenylalanine. Just CDR3 DNA is preserved here, 42 bases in frame from base 1. Enrolling through a virtual design, the prospective study's participants ranged in age from roughly 18 to 89 years and lived across roughly 23 United States geographic areas. In the prospective study, participants were assigned to cohorts based on the clinical history participants reported in a screening survey and a study questionnaire. Recovered participants in ImmuneRACE Cohort 3 were defined by two consecutive negative NP/OP PCR tests, clearance by a healthcare professional, or resolution of symptoms. In the prospective study, mobile phlebotomists collected whole blood, serum and a nasopharyngeal or oropharyngeal swab from each participant. Participants in the prospective study had the option to provide additional blood draws and questionnaires over a roughly 2-month period. Blood samples from the prospective study were shipped frozen or at room temperature prior to DNA extraction.

The receptor chain draws on TRBV9 and TRBJ1-1; confidence is insufficient to name the D gene. The specimen was PBMCs or T cells enriched from blood (not recorded which). The TCR sequence derives from a woman between 18 and 30 years old who had recovered from COVID-19. CDR3 sequence: CASSVASLNTEAFF. The nucleotide sequence reads TGTGCCAGCAGCGTAGCGTCCCTAAACACTGAAGCTTTCTTT.